The 31 T cell receptor beta chains given below trace back to one sample, sequenced in a study of cytomegalovirus exposure and HLA in healthy donors. Use of 60 Vbeta and 13 Jbeta primers characterized the PCR. The repertoire was sequenced with immunoSEQ multiplex PCR; TCRdb's copy has only in-frame clones and lacks some. The data contain around 150,000 clones, 60% to 80% of them seen just once; the ten biggest clones take up around 2.1%. Source material: PBMCs. These receptors all stem from a man over 45 in good health and CMV-seropositive.

The genes are TRBV6-5 and TRBJ1-2; D is undetermined. V was cut by 0 bases and J by 8 bases, with 13 bases left in between. Germline V gives CDR1 MNHEY, CDR2 SVGAGI. This CDR3 is 14 amino acids long. The CDR3 bases are TGTGCCAGCAGTTACTCCTCAGAAGTTTGGGGCTACACCTTC. It yields the protein CASSYSSEVWGYTF.

The V and J genes are TRBV30 and TRBJ1-3, with D unclear. Germline V gene data show CDR1 as GTSNPN and CDR2 as SVGIG (reference sequence). V dropped 0 bases and J dropped 1 base, with 4 bases sitting between them. The CDR3 is 13 amino acids. In DNA, the CDR3 is TGTGCCTGGAGTGTACTATCTGGAAACACCATATATTTT. This translates into CAWSVLSGNTIYF.

V is TRBV4-3 and J is TRBJ2-7, with D possibly matching TRBD2 (6 bases). The closer fit of TRBJ2-5 to the DNA end suggests the J call may be wrong. CDR1 is LGHNA and CDR2 is YSLEER in the germline V gene. The CDR3 covers 14 residues. The CDR3 protein is CASSPGGGQETQYF. CDR3 DNA sequence: TGCGCCAGCAGCCCTGGGGGAGGTCAAGAGACCCAGTACTTC.

The chain employs TRBV6-5 and TRBJ2-1, with D perhaps TRBD1 (6 bases). V was cut by 7 bases and J by 5 bases, with 15 bases left in between. There are 14 residues in the CDR3. Per germline, CDR1 MNHEY and CDR2 SVGAGI. CDR3 sequence reads: CASTLGAANNEQFF. The CDR3 region has the DNA TGTGCCAGCACTTTGGGGGCCGCTAACAATGAGCAGTTCTTC.

CDR3 loop: CASSQESGQGYSGNTIYF. The CDR3 bases are TGCGCCAGCAGCCAAGAGTCGGGACAGGGTTACTCTGGAAACACCATATATTTT. The chain is built from TRBV4-3 and TRBJ1-3; 9 bases align to TRBD1. The germline gives CDR1 LGHNA, CDR2 YSLEER. The CDR3 covers 18 residues. With 0 bases clipped from V and 0 bases from J, the junction kept 6 bases outside the gene matches.

The chain links TRBV10-3 to TRBJ2-1, with TRBD2 matching 12 bases. V dropped 6 bases and J dropped 8; count of bases not matched to a gene: 5. Germline values: CDR1 ENHRY, CDR2 SYGVKD. This CDR3 region has 14 residues. CDR3 in amino acids: CAIRASGGADEQFF. CDR3 nucleotide sequence: TGTGCCATCAGGGCTAGCGGGGGGGCCGATGAGCAGTTCTTC.

This clone was counted once. This sequence joins TRBV5-6 and TRBJ2-5; the D is unclear. Trimming left V 0 bases short and J 1 base short, with 7 bases between. The CDR3 length is 14 residues. Germline values: CDR1 SGHDT, CDR2 YYEEEE. Here the CDR3 DNA reads TGTGCCAGCAGCTTGGAAGAGTCCCAAGAGACCCAGTACTTC. The encoded protein is CASSLEESQETQYF.

This chain uses TRBV4-3 with TRBJ1-3, with D tentatively TRBD1 (6 bases). The CDR3 extends over 15 amino acids. The germline V gene has CDR1 LGHNA and CDR2 YSLEER. The V end lost 2 bases, the J end lost 0 bases, and 8 bases lay between the germline ends. CDR3 loop: CASSQLTGSGNTIYF. DNA for the CDR3: TGCGCCAGCAGCCAACTGACAGGCTCTGGAAACACCATATATTTT.

The genes are TRBV7-2 and TRBJ1-2, with 8 bases fitting TRBD1. Trimming took 5 bases from V and 5 from J; bases not matched to a gene: 10. The CDR3 has 15 residues. CDR1 is SGHTA and CDR2 is FQGNSA in the germline V gene. CDR3 sequence (DNA): TGTGCCAGCAGCCCGGGACAGGCGAGGGGGTATGGCTACACCTTC. Translating it yields CASSPGQARGYGYTF. Full variable domain (outside the CDR3, taken from reference TRBV7-2 and TRBJ1-2): GAGVSQSPSNKVTEKGKDVELRCDPISGHTALYWYRQSLGQGLEFLIYFQGNSAPDKSGLPSDRFSAERTGGSVSTLTIQRTQQEDSAVYLCASSPGQARGYGYTFGSGTRLTVV.

The chain joins TRBV5-4 to TRBJ2-5; possibly TRBD1 for D (5 bases). TRBJ2-7 matches the DNA end more closely, so the J call is doubtful. The CDR3 is made up of 13 amino acids. CDR1 is SGHNT and CDR2 is YYREEE in the germline V gene (reference sequence). The CDR3 protein is CASSSDSSYEQYF. The CDR3 DNA sequence: TGTGCCAGCAGCTCAGACAGCTCCTACGAGCAGTACTTC.

The chain uses TRBV4-3 and TRBJ1-1; a weak D match, TRBD1 (5 bases). The V and J ends lost 0 bases and 5 bases respectively, with 10 bases between them. Germline values: CDR1 LGHNA, CDR2 YSLEER. This CDR3 has 14 amino acids. DNA of the CDR3: TGCGCCAGCAGCCAAGAACGGGGGGTGACTGAAGCTTTCTTT. Translation gives CASSQERGVTEAFF.

The gene calls are TRBV11-1 and TRBJ2-7; 8 bases agree with TRBD1. CDR3 length: 15 residues. Germline CDR1 is SGHAT and CDR2 is FQDESV (reference sequence). With 1 base clipped from V and 1 base from J, the junction kept 3 bases outside the gene matches. The CDR3 here is CASSLGTGPSYEQYF. CDR3 sequence (DNA): TGTGCCAGCAGCTTAGGGACAGGGCCTTCCTACGAGCAGTACTTC.

CDR3: CASSQDQVAYEQYF. The CDR3 DNA sequence: TGCGCCAGCAGCCAAGATCAGGTCGCCTACGAGCAGTACTTC. The gene calls are TRBV4-3 and TRBJ2-7; no reliable D call. Germline V gene lookup returns CDR1 LGHNA and CDR2 YSLEER. V gave up 0 bases and J gave up 2 bases, with 8 bases separating them. CDR3 length equals 14 residues.

The chain is built from TRBV7-9 and TRBJ1-6; possible D gene TRBD1, 5 bases. CDR1 SEHNR and CDR2 FQNEAQ come from the germline V gene (reference sequence). Trimming took off 5 bases at V and 6 bases at J, with 11 bases between the two ends. The CDR3 covers 14 residues. CDR3 sequence (DNA): TGTGCCAGCAGCGGGGGACTTTCTAATTCACCCCTCCACTTT. This encodes CASSGGLSNSPLHF. The full variable domain, completed using reference TRBV7-9 and TRBJ1-6, is DTGVSQNPRHKITKRGQNVTFRCDPISEHNRLYWYRQTLGQGPEFLTYFQNEAQLEKSRLLSDRFSAERPKGSFSTLEIQRTEQGDSAMYLCASSGGLSNSPLHFGNGTRLTVT.

This sequence joins TRBV2 and TRBJ2-6; a weak D match, TRBD1 (5 bases). The CDR3 consists of 17 residues. Germline assignment: CDR1 SNHLY and CDR2 FYNNEI. V was cut by 7 bases and J by 0 bases, with 16 bases left in between. CDR3 in amino acids: CASKKDSLLSGANVLTF. DNA of the CDR3: TGTGCCAGCAAGAAAGACAGCCTACTCTCTGGGGCCAACGTCCTGACTTTC.

The chain recombines TRBV6-1 with TRBJ2-1; 7 bases line up with TRBD2. In germline, CDR1 is MNHNS, CDR2 SASEGT. The CDR3 consists of 12 residues. V was pared by 7 bases and J by 8 bases, with 5 bases of the junction left unmatched. CDR3 nucleotide sequence: TGTGCCAGCACGACCCTAGCGGATGAGCAGTTCTTC. This encodes CASTTLADEQFF.

The J gene is TRBJ1-1, the V gene TRBV9; 7 bases agree with TRBD1. This CDR3 contains 16 residues. The V and J ends lost 3 bases and 3 bases, in that order; junction bases with no gene match: 11. Germline-derived CDR1 and CDR2 are SGDLS and YYNGEE. In nucleotides, the CDR3 is TGTGCCAGCAGCGAGGTGAGGGGGCATAGGGACACTGAAGCTTTCTTT. It codes for CASSEVRGHRDTEAFF.

The chain employs TRBV19 and TRBJ1-6, with D unresolved. The CDR3 covers 13 residues. V dropped 5 bases and J dropped 6 bases, with 8 bases sitting between them. Germline V CDR1 and CDR2: LNHDA, SQIVND (reference sequence). The CDR3 DNA sequence: TGTGCCAGTAGTGAACAGAGTAATTCACCCCTCCACTTT. Protein sequence: CASSEQSNSPLHF.

The chain employs TRBV28 and TRBJ2-7; D gene unclear. This CDR3 spans 12 amino acids. CDR1 MDHEN and CDR2 SYDVKM come from the germline V gene. V lost 8 bases, J lost 2 bases, and 10 bases lay in between. In DNA form, the CDR3 reads TGTGCCAGCGGGCAAGGTCCCTACGAGCAGTACTTC. It yields the protein CASGQGPYEQYF.

The CDR3 loop is CASSYIQGTYEQYF. CDR3 nucleotides: TGTGCCAGCAGTTACATTCAGGGGACCTACGAGCAGTACTTC. The chain joins TRBV6-6 to TRBJ2-7, with a weak D call TRBD1 (6 bases). Trimming removed 2 bases at V and 2 bases at J, with 10 bases between. Per the germline V gene, CDR1 is MNHNY and CDR2 is SVGAGI (reference sequence). CDR3 size: 14 residues.

The rearrangement uses TRBV4-2 and TRBJ2-4; possible D gene TRBD1, 6 bases. Germline CDR1 reads LGHNA; CDR2 reads YNFKEQ. Trimming pared 0 bases from V and 0 bases from J, leaving 15 bases between. The CDR3 consists of 18 residues. The CDR3 sequence: CASSQDFGQGLAKNIQYF. The CDR3 region has the DNA TGTGCCAGCAGCCAAGATTTCGGCCAGGGGCTAGCCAAAAACATTCAGTACTTC.

The gene calls are TRBV7-8 and TRBJ2-1; the match to TRBD2 covers 9 bases. J gave up 7 bases and V 4 bases, and 8 bases lay outside the gene matches. Germline assignment: CDR1 SGHVS and CDR2 FQNEAQ. The CDR3 runs 15 residues. The CDR3 bases are TGTGCCAGCAGCTCGCGGGGCGGGGGGGGGAATGAGCAGTTCTTC. Its translation: CASSSRGGGGNEQFF.

The chain links TRBV27 to TRBJ2-1, with 10 bases identical to TRBD2. The CDR3 is 19 amino acids. After removal of 6 bases from V and 0 bases from J, the junction contained 14 bases not matched to a gene. Germline V gene sequence: CDR1 MNHEY, CDR2 SMNVEV (reference sequence). DNA of the CDR3: TGTGCCAGCAGACCCATGCCGCAGCGGGGGGGGAGCTCCTACAATGAGCAGTTCTTC. It translates to CASRPMPQRGGSSYNEQFF.

The chain carries TRBV4-3 and TRBJ2-3; maybe TRBD1 (5 bases). Between the trimmed V and J ends, which lost 0 bases and 3 bases, there was a span of 13 bases. Germline values: CDR1 LGHNA, CDR2 YSLEER. The CDR3 consists of 16 residues. The CDR3 DNA is TGCGCCAGCAGCCAAGACGGCAGGGCGGTGACAGATACGCAGTATTTT. This sequence encodes CASSQDGRAVTDTQYF.

The chain combines TRBV10-3 with TRBJ2-7, with TRBD2 identical over 9 bases. The germline gives CDR1 ENHRY, CDR2 SYGVKD. The J segment lost 4 bases and the V segment lost 7 bases, leaving 23 bases of the junction unmatched. The length of the CDR3 is 19 residues. The CDR3 nucleotides are TGTGCCATCAAAAGATTAGTAGCAAGCGGGGGGCCCCTAACTTACGAGCAGTACTTC. This gives the protein CAIKRLVASGGPLTYEQYF.

V gene TRBV2 combines with J gene TRBJ1-5; TRBD1 matches at 9 bases. The CDR3 consists of 14 residues. In germline, CDR1 is SNHLY, CDR2 FYNNEI. V shed 6 bases, J shed 0 bases, and the junction held 0 bases outside the gene matches. CDR3 nucleotide sequence: TGTGCCAGCAGGGGACAGGGTAGCAATCAGCCCCAGCATTTT. Amino acids: CASRGQGSNQPQHF.

The chain joins TRBV4-3 to TRBJ2-2; TRBD1 matches at 7 bases. Germline CDR1 LGHNA, CDR2 YSLEER. J lost 5 bases, V lost 2 bases, and 5 bases had no gene match. This CDR3 is built from 15 residues. CDR3 coding DNA: TGCGCCAGCAGCCAAACCCGACAGGGTACCGGGGAGCTGTTTTTT. Its protein is CASSQTRQGTGELFF.

This clone was seen more than once but under ten times. CDR3 nucleotide sequence: TGTGCCAGCAGCTTGGCTAGCGGGACGAACACTGAAGCTTTCTTT. It yields the protein CASSLASGTNTEAFF. The chain uses TRBV5-6 and TRBJ1-1, with D tentatively TRBD1 (5 bases). V was pared by 0 bases and J by 1 base, with 10 bases between. The germline V gene has CDR1 SGHDT and CDR2 YYEEEE. This CDR3 comprises 15 residues.

This CDR3 is CASSGPGSGNTIYF. For the CDR3, the DNA is TGCGCCAGCAGTGGCCCGGGCTCTGGAAACACCATATATTTT. V is TRBV10-2 and J is TRBJ1-3, with no clear D. Trimming pared 4 bases from V and 0 bases from J, leaving 7 bases between. CDR3 length: 14 residues. CDR1 and CDR2 from the germline V gene are WSHSY and SAAADI.

The CDR3 protein is CASSQPTGRDGYTF. In nucleotides, the CDR3 is TGTGCCAGCAGCCAACCTACAGGGCGAGATGGCTACACCTTC. The chain carries TRBV7-9 and TRBJ1-2; D might be TRBD1 (6 bases). CDR1 and CDR2 from the germline V gene are SEHNR and FQNEAQ (reference sequence). The CDR3 covers 14 residues. V was cut by 5 bases and J by 6 bases, with 16 bases left in between.

As DNA, the CDR3 is TGTGCCAGCAGTGAACAGGGGGCGATGAACACTGAAGCTTTCTTT. Translating gives CASSEQGAMNTEAFF. V usage is TRBV6-1 and J usage is TRBJ1-1; 8 bases fit TRBD1. The CDR3 extends over 15 amino acids. Germline V gene sequence: CDR1 MNHNS, CDR2 SASEGT. The trim removed 2 bases at V and 0 bases at J, leaving 2 bases unmatched.